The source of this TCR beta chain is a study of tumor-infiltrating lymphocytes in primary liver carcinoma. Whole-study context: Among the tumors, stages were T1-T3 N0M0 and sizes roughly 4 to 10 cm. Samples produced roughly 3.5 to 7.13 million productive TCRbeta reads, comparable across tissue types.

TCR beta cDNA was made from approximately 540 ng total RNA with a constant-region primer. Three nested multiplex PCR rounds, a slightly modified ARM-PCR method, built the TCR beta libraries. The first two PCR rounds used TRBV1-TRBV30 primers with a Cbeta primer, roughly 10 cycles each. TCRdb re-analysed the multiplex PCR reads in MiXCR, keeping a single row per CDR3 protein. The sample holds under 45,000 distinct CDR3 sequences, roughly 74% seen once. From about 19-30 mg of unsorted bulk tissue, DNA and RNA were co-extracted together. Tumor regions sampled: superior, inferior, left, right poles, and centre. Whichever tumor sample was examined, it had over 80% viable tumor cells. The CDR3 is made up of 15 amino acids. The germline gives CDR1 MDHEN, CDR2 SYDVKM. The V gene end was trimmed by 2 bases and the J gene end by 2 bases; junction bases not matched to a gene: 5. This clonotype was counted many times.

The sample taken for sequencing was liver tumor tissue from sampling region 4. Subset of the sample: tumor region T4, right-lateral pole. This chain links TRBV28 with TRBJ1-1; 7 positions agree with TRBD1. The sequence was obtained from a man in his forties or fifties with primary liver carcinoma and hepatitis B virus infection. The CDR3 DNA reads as TGTGCCAGCAGTTTAAGACAGGGACGAAACACTGAAGCTTTCTTT. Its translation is CASSLRQGRNTEAFF.